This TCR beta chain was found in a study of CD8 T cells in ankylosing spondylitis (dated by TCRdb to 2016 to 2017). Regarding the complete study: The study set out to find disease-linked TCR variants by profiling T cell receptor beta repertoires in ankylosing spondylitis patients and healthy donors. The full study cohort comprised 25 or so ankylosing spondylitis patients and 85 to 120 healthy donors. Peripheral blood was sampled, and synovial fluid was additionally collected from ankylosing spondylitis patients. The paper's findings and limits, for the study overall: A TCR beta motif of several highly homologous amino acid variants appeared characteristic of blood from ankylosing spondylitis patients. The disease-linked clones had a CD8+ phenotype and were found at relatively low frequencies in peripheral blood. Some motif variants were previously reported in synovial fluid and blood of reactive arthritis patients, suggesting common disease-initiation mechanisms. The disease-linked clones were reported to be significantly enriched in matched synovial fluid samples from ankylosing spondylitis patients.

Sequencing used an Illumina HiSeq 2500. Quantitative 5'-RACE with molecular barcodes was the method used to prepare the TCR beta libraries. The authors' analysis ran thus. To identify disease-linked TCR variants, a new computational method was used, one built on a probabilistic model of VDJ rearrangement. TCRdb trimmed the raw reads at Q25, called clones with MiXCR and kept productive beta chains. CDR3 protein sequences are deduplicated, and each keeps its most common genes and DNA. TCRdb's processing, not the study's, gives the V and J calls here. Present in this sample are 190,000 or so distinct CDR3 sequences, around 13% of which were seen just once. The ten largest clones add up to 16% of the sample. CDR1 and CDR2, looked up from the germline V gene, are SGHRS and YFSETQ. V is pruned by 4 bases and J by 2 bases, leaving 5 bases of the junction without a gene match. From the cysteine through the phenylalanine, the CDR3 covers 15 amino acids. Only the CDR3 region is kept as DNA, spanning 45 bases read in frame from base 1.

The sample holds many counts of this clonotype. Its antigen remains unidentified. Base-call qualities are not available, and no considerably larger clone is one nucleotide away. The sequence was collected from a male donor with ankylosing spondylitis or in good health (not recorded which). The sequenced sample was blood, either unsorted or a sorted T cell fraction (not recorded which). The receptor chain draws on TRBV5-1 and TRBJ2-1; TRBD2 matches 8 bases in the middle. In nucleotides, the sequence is TGCGCCAGCAGCGGAACTAGCGGCCCCTACAATGAGCAGTTCTTC. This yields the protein CASSGTSGPYNEQFF.